These 19 T cell receptor beta chains came from one sample sequenced in a study of radiotherapy plus CTLA-4 blockade in lung cancer. Produced via immunoSEQ multiplex PCR; TCRdb's table is partial and in-frame only. The sample includes about 90,000 clones, 72% of them seen just once. Sequences were derived from peripheral blood, sampled from a patient treated with radiotherapy plus ipilimumab. Every receptor here comes from a human donor with non-small cell lung cancer that progressed on radiotherapy plus ipilimumab.

V gene TRBV6-5 combines with J gene TRBJ1-2; TRBD1 matches 7 bases. The V gene end was trimmed by 2 bases and the J gene end by 4 bases; junction bases not matched to a gene: 7. The germline gives CDR1 MNHEY, CDR2 SVGAGI. This CDR3 spans 15 amino acids. The DNA for the CDR3 is TGTGCCAGCAGTTACCAGGGGGGGACTAGCTATGGCTACACCTTC. Translating gives CASSYQGGTSYGYTF.

The chain recombines TRBV5-1 with TRBJ1-1; D gene ambiguous. This CDR3 contains 14 residues. Between the trimmed V and J ends, which lost 0 bases and 1 base, there was a span of 7 bases. CDR1 SGHRS and CDR2 YFSETQ come from the germline V gene. The CDR3 loop is CASSLATANTEAFF. Here the CDR3 DNA reads TGCGCCAGCAGCTTGGCTACAGCGAACACTGAAGCTTTCTTT. Looking up the rest from reference TRBV5-1 and TRBJ1-1 gives the full variable domain: KAGVTQTPRYLIKTRGQQVTLSCSPISGHRSVSWYQQTPGQGLQFLFEYFSETQRNKGNFPGRFSGRQFSNSRSEMNVSTLELGDSALYLCASSLATANTEAFFGQGTRLTVV.

This chain uses TRBV27 with TRBJ2-1, with D possibly TRBD2 on 7 matching bases. The CDR3 covers 16 residues. Germline CDR1 is MNHEY and CDR2 is SMNVEV (reference sequence). The ends were cut back, 4 bases at V and 4 bases at J, with 17 bases in the middle. This CDR3 is CASSYRGRGVYNEQFF. CDR3 coding DNA: TGTGCCAGCAGTTATCGGGGGAGGGGGGTTTACAATGAGCAGTTCTTC.

The chain combines TRBV4-2 with TRBJ2-6, with D perhaps TRBD1 (6 bases). The CDR3 length is 19 residues. The V and J ends lost 2 bases and 1 base respectively, with 18 bases between them. Germline V gene lookup returns CDR1 LGHNA and CDR2 YNFKEQ. Written as DNA, the CDR3 is TGTGCCAGCAGCCAATCGCCAGGGGCCCGAATGTCTGGGGCCAACGTCCTGACTTTC. It is translated as CASSQSPGARMSGANVLTF.

The chain carries TRBV4-1 and TRBJ1-6; D is ambiguous. The germline V gene encodes CDR1 MGHRA and CDR2 YSYEKL. Trimming took 0 bases from V and 6 from J, leaving 9 bases between them. This CDR3 is 15 amino acids long. The CDR3 nucleotides are TGCGCCAGCAGCCAAGATTTGGGTGGTAATTCACCCCTCCACTTT. This encodes CASSQDLGGNSPLHF.

This clone was seen a handful of times. The V gene is TRBV18, the J gene TRBJ2-7, with 10 nucleotides matching TRBD2. With 3 bases clipped from V and 2 bases from J, the junction kept 10 bases outside the gene matches. Germline assignment: CDR1 KGHSH and CDR2 LQKENI. The CDR3 extends over 17 amino acids. CDR3 DNA sequence: TGTGCCAGCTCACCCGTCCGGGCTAGCGGGGGACCCTACGAGCAGTACTTC. Protein product: CASSPVRASGGPYEQYF.

The genes are TRBV5-6 and TRBJ2-7; D not resolved. The ends were cut back, 2 bases at V and 7 bases at J, with 10 bases in the middle. The CDR3 loop spans 12 amino acids. CDR1 SGHDT and CDR2 YYEEEE come from the germline V gene. This CDR3 is CASSLAVREQYF. DNA for the CDR3: TGTGCCAGCAGCTTAGCAGTCCGGGAGCAGTACTTC. Drawing the rest from reference TRBV5-6 and TRBJ2-7, the complete variable domain is DAGVTQSPTHLIKTRGQQVTLRCSPKSGHDTVSWYQQALGQGPQFIFQYYEEEERQRGNFPDRFSGHQFPNYSSELNVNALLLGDSALYLCASSLAVREQYFGPGTRLTVT.

The CDR3 region has the DNA TGTGCCAGCAGCCCCGCCGGGGGACAGGGTGACTACGAGCAGTACTTC. The encoded protein is CASSPAGGQGDYEQYF. The chain joins TRBV5-4 to TRBJ2-7; 9 bases are shared with TRBD1. The J segment lost 3 bases and the V segment lost 4 bases, leaving 11 bases of the junction unmatched. The CDR3 consists of 16 residues. Per the germline V gene, CDR1 is SGHNT and CDR2 is YYREEE (reference sequence). Full variable domain (missing parts from reference TRBV5-4 and TRBJ2-7): ETGVTQSPTHLIKTRGQQVTLRCSSQSGHNTVSWYQQALGQGPQFIFQYYREEENGRGNFPPRFSGLQFPNYSSELNVNALELDDSALYLCASSPAGGQGDYEQYFGPGTRLTVT.

This clone occurred once. The gene calls are TRBV6-5 and TRBJ2-1; no firm D call. In germline, CDR1 is MNHEY, CDR2 SVGAGI. The CDR3 totals 15 residues. The ends were cut back, 2 bases at V and 0 bases at J, with 8 bases in the middle. The CDR3 loop is CASSYGPSSYNEQFF. The CDR3 DNA follows: TGTGCCAGCAGTTACGGCCCCAGCTCCTACAATGAGCAGTTCTTC.

The chain carries TRBV6-1 and TRBJ1-1; a possible D gene is TRBD1 (5 bases). Trimming took 6 bases from V and 6 from J, leaving 11 bases between them. CDR1 MNHNS and CDR2 SASEGT come from the germline V gene. This CDR3 is 12 amino acids long. The CDR3 DNA is TGTGCCAGCAGGGAGGTGACAGCTGAAGCTTTCTTT. This encodes CASREVTAEAFF.

The chain couples TRBV27 to TRBJ1-2, with 10 bases that match TRBD1. Trimming removed 5 bases from V and 7 bases from J; junction bases left unmatched: 4. CDR3 size: 13 residues. Germline V CDR1 and CDR2: MNHEY, SMNVEV (reference sequence). The CDR3 here is CASSPGTGVGYTF. The CDR3 DNA follows: TGTGCCAGCAGTCCTGGGACAGGGGTTGGCTACACCTTC.

This clone occurred many times. The genes are TRBV11-2 and TRBJ1-4; D call uncertain. Looked up from germline, CDR1 is SGHAT and CDR2 is FQNNGV. Trimming left V 0 bases short and J 5 bases short, with 7 bases between. The CDR3 spans 14 residues. The CDR3 DNA reads as TGTGCCAGCAGCTTAGAGGGTAGCAATGAAAAACTGTTTTTT. Residues: CASSLEGSNEKLFF.

The chain combines TRBV7-8 with TRBJ2-5; 10 bases line up with TRBD1. CDR3 length: 14 amino acids. Germline V gene lookup returns CDR1 SGHVS and CDR2 FQNEAQ. With 4 bases clipped from V and 5 bases from J, the junction kept 4 bases outside the gene matches. Here the CDR3 reads CASSSGQGLETQYF. The CDR3 nucleotides read TGTGCCAGCAGCTCGGGACAGGGGCTGGAGACCCAGTACTTC.

Only a few counts were recorded for this clone. V and J are TRBV4-2 and TRBJ2-7, with D tentatively TRBD2 (6 bases). This CDR3 is 15 amino acids long. Trimming removed 0 bases at V and 2 bases at J, with 11 bases between. Germline-derived CDR1 and CDR2 are LGHNA and YNFKEQ. The CDR3 loop reads CASSQDGTATYEQYF. The CDR3 DNA sequence: TGTGCCAGCAGCCAAGATGGGACTGCAACCTACGAGCAGTACTTC.

This clone has a handful of counts. V gene TRBV4-1 combines with J gene TRBJ1-2; D is ambiguous. The CDR3 sequence is 16 residues long. V gave up 2 bases and J gave up 5 bases, with 18 bases separating them. Germline V gives CDR1 MGHRA, CDR2 YSYEKL. The DNA for the CDR3 is TGCGCCAGCAGCCAACCGGCGGGCCCGCGGAGATATGGCTACACCTTC. Translating it yields CASSQPAGPRRYGYTF.

This CDR3 reads CASSESAEQYF. DNA of the CDR3: TGTGCCAGCAGTGAATCGGCCGAGCAGTACTTC. The V call is TRBV25-1, the J call TRBJ2-7; D gene ambiguous. This CDR3 comprises 11 residues. Trimming pared 1 base from V and 6 bases from J, leaving 4 bases between. The V gene's germline CDR1 is MGHDK and CDR2 SYGVNS.

This chain uses TRBV28 with TRBJ2-7, with 14 bases that match TRBD2. The CDR3 is made up of 17 amino acids. CDR1 and CDR2 from the germline V gene are MDHEN and SYDVKM. Unmatched junction bases numbered 9, after V lost 8 bases and J lost 0 bases. CDR3 in amino acids: CASAGTSGSRSSYEQYF. The DNA of the CDR3 is TGTGCCAGCGCCGGGACTAGCGGGAGCAGGAGCTCCTACGAGCAGTACTTC.

The rearrangement links TRBV5-1 to TRBJ2-3; D remains ambiguous. CDR1 is SGHRS, CDR2 YFSETQ, per germline. The CDR3 is 15 residues long. V lost 3 bases, J lost 5 bases, and 16 bases lay in between. CDR3 amino acids: CASSSDSSQLDTQYF. CDR3 sequence (DNA): TGCGCCAGCAGCTCAGACTCATCTCAACTAGATACGCAGTATTTT.

V gene TRBV28 combines with J gene TRBJ2-7; D unclear. Trimming shortened V by 2 bases and J by 6 bases, and 17 bases separated the two germline ends. Germline CDR1 reads MDHEN; CDR2 reads SYDVKM. The CDR3 has 15 amino acids. In DNA, the CDR3 is TGTGCCAGCAGTTTACCCCTTGGCTCGGTGGGCGAGCAGTACTTC. This encodes CASSLPLGSVGEQYF. The entire variable domain, with the rest obtained from reference TRBV28 and TRBJ2-7, is as follows: DVKVTQSSRYLVKRTGEKVFLECVQDMDHENMFWYRQDPGLGLRLIYFSYDVKMKEKGDIPEGYSVSREKKERFSLILESASTNQTSMYLCASSLPLGSVGEQYFGPGTRLTVT.